This paragraph covers one T cell receptor beta chain sequence. The antigen is undetermined. The junction shows a germline mismatch at one end, possibly a read error. This CDR3 has 15 amino acids. The V gene's germline CDR1 is SGHKS and CDR2 YYEKEE (reference sequence). Unique molecular identifiers featured in each of the TCR beta cDNA libraries. With roughly 0.95 to 11 million T cells as the source, about half a million cDNA molecules resulted. TCRdb redid the calling of the PCR reads with MiXCR, one entry per CDR3 protein. The sample lists about 620,000 distinct CDR3 sequences; 44% were seen once. This specimen belongs to a study of post-analysis software for immune sequencing data. Study in general: Disease courses included relapsing-remitting, secondary progressive and progressive-relapsing multiple sclerosis. Notes on the study in general: Samples from a shared batch, those prepared together, strongly co-clustered by F measure. Controls had lower frequencies than patients of about 5 TRBV segments, which included TRBV5-6, TRBV5-1 and TRBV20-1. Significantly decreased normalized Chao1 diversity was recorded for multiple sclerosis patients relative to controls.

The sequence was obtained from a girl aged 10 to 17 with multiple sclerosis. This sequence joins TRBV5-5 and TRBJ2-4; D might be TRBD2 (6 bases). Near its end, the DNA agrees better with TRBJ2-7, so the J call may be wrong. Specimen: blood. The CDR3 sequence is CVSSLGGQGYYEQYF. As DNA, the CDR3 is TGTGTCAGCAGCTTGGGGGGTCAGGGTTACTACGAGCAGTACTTC.